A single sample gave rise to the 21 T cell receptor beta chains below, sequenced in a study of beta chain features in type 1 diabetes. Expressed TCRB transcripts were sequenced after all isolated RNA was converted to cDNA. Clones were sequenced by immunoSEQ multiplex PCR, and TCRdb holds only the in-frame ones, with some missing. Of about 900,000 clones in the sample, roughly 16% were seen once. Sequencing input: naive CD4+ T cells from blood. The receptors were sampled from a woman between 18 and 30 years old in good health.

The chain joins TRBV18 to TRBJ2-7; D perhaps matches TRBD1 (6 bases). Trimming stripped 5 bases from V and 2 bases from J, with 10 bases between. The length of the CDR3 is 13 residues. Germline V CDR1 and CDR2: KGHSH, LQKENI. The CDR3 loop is CASSIQGAYEQYF. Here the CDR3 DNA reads TGTGCCAGCTCAATACAGGGAGCCTACGAGCAGTACTTC.

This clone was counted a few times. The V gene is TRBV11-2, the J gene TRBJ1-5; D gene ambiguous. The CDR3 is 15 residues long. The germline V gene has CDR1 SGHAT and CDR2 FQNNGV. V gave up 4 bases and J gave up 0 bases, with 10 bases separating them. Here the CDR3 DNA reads TGTGCCAGCAGCTGGTTGGCAGATAGCAATCAGCCCCAGCATTTT. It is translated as CASSWLADSNQPQHF.

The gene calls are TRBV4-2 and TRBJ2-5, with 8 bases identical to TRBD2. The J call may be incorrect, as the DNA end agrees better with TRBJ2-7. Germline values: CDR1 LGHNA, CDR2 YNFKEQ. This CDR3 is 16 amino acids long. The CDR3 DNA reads TGTGCCAGCAGCCAAGATGGTAGCGGGATGAACTACGAGCAGTACTTC. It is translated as CASSQDGSGMNYEQYF.

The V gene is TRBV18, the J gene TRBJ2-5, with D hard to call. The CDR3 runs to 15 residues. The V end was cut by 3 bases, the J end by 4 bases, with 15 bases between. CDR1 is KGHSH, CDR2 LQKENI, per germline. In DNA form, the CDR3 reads TGTGCCAGCTCACCGGGTGACTCCCGCGGAGAGACCCAGTACTTC. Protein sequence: CASSPGDSRGETQYF.

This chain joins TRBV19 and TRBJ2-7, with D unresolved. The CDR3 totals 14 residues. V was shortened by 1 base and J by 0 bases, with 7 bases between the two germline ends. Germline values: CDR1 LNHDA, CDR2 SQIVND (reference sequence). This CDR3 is CASSIVGNSYEQYF. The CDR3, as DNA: TGTGCCAGTAGTATAGTGGGAAACTCCTACGAGCAGTACTTC.

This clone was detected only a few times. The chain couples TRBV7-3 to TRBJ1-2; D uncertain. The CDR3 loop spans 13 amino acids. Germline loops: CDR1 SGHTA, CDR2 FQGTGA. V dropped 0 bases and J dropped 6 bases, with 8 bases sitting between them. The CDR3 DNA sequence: TGTGCCAGCAGCTTAACGGCCGATAATGGCTACACCTTC. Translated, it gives CASSLTADNGYTF.

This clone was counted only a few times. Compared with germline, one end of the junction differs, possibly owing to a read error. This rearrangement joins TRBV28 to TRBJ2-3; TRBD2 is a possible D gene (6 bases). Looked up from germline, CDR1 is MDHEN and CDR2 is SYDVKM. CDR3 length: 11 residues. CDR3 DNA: TGTGCCAGCAGTTTTTACGGGAGCGTTCATTTT. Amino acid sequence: CASSFYGSVHF.

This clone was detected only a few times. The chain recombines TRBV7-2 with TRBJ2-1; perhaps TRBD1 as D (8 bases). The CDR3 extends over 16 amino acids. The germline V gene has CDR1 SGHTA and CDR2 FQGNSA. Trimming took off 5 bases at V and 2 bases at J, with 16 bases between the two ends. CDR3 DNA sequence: TGTGCCAGCAGCGATACAGGGGGGGGGACCTACAATGAGCAGTTCTTC. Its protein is CASSDTGGGTYNEQFF.

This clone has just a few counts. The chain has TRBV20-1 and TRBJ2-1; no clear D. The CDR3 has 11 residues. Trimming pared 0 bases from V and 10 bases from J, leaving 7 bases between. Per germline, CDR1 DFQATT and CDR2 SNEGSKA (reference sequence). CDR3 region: CSAREGREQFF. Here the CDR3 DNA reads TGCAGTGCTAGAGAGGGTAGAGAGCAGTTCTTC.

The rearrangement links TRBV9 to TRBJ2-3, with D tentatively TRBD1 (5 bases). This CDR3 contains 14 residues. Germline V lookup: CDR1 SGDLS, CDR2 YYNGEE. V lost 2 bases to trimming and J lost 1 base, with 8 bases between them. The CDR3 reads CASSVLGGTDTQYF. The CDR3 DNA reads TGTGCCAGCAGCGTCTTAGGGGGCACAGATACGCAGTATTTT.

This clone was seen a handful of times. CDR3 protein: CASSFRLLKDTQYF. The CDR3, as DNA: TGTGCCAGCAGCTTTCGCCTCCTCAAAGATACGCAGTATTTT. The chain employs TRBV7-2 and TRBJ2-3; D is unresolved. Germline loops: CDR1 SGHTA, CDR2 FQGNSA. V was cut by 3 bases and J by 5 bases, with 12 bases left in between. This CDR3 has 14 residues.

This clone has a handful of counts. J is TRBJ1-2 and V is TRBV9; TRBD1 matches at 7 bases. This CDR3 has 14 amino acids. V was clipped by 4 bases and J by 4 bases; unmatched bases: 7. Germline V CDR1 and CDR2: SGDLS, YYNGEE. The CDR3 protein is CASSRDRDLYGYTF. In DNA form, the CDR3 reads TGTGCCAGCAGCCGCGACAGGGACCTCTATGGCTACACCTTC.

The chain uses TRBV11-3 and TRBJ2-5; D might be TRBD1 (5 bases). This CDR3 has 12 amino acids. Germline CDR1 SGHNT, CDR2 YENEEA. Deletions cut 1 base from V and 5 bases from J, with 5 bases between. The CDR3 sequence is CASSLAGETQYF. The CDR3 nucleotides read TGTGCCAGCAGCTTAGCAGGGGAGACCCAGTACTTC.

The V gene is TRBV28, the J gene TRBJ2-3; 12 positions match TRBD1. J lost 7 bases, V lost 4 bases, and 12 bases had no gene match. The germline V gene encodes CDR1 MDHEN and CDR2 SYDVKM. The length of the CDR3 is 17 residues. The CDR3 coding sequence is TGTGCCAGCAGTTCCCCCCTGCCGGGACAGGGGGCTTATACGCAGTATTTT. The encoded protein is CASSSPLPGQGAYTQYF.

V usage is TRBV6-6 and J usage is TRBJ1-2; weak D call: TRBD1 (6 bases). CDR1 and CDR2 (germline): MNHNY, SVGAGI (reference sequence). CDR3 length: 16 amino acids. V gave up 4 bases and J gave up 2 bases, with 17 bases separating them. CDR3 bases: TGTGCCAGCAGTTTACCTAACGGGGGGGCCAACTATGGCTACACCTTC. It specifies CASSLPNGGANYGYTF.

The CDR3 region is CAINSWSTDTQYF. CDR3 DNA: TGTGCCATCAATTCCTGGAGCACAGATACGCAGTATTTT. The rearrangement uses TRBV10-3 and TRBJ2-3, with D uncertain. Germline V CDR1 and CDR2: ENHRY, SYGVKD. This CDR3 region has 13 residues. V lost 7 bases and J 0 bases, leaving 8 bases between the germline ends.

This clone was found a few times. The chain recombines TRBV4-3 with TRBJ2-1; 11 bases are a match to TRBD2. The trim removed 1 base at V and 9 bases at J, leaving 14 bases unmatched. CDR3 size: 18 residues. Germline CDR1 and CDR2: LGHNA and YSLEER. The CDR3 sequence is CASSQVTMRLAGSGEQFF. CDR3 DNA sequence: TGCGCCAGCAGCCAAGTAACAATGAGACTAGCGGGATCCGGTGAGCAGTTCTTC.

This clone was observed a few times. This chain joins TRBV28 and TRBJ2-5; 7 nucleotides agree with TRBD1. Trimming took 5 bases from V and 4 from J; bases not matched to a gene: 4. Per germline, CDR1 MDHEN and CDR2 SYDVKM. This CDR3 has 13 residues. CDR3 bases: TGTGCCAGCAGTATGGGACAGACAGAGACCCAGTACTTC. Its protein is CASSMGQTETQYF.

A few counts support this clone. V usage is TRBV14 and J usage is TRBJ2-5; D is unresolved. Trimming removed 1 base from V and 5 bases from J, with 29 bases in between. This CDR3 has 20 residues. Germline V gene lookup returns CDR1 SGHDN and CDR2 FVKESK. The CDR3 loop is CASSQVLSSRPRPTRETQYF. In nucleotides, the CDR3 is TGTGCCAGCAGCCAAGTCTTAAGCTCTCGACCTCGGCCCACCAGGGAGACCCAGTACTTC.

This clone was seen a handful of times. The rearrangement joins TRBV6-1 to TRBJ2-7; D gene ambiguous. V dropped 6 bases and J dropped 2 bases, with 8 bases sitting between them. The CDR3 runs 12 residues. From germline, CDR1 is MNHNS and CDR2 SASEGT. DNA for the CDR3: TGTGCCAGCAGATCCGGACCCTACGAGCAGTACTTC. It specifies CASRSGPYEQYF.

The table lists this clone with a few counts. In nucleotides, the CDR3 is TGTGCCAGCAGCTTATTCTCGGGACTAGCAACCGGGGAGCTGTTTTTT. Translating it yields CASSLFSGLATGELFF. This chain uses TRBV7-2 with TRBJ2-2; 9 positions agree with TRBD2. With V trimmed by 2 bases and J by 5 bases, 6 bases remained unmatched. This CDR3 has 16 residues. CDR1 is SGHTA and CDR2 is FQGNSA in the germline V gene.